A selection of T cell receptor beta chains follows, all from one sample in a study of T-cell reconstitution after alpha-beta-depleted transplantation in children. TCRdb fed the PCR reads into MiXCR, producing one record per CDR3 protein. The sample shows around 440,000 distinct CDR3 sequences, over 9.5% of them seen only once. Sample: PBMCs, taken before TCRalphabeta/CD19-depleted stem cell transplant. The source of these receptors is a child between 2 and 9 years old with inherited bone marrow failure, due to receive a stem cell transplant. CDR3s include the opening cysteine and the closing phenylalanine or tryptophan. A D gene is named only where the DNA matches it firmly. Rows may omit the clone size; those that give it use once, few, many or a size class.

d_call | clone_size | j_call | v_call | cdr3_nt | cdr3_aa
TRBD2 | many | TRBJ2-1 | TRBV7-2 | TGTGCCAGCAGCTTAGTTTTGGGGACTAGCGGGAATCCTGAGCAGTTCTTC | CASSLVLGTSGNPEQFF
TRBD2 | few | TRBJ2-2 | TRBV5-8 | TGTGCCAGCAGTCTCGGCCTAGCGGGAGGATCCGGGGAGCTGTTTTTT | CASSLGLAGGSGELFF
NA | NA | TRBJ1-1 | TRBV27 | TGTGCCAGCAGTGCAGACCGGGCCCCGAACACTGAAGCTTTCTTT | CASSADRAPNTEAFF
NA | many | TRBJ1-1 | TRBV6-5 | TGTGCCAGCAGTTACTCGTGGGGGGCTCGGGACACTGAAGCTTTCTTT | CASSYSWGARDTEAFF
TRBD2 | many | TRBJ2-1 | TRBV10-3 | TGTGCCTCGGGTAGCGGGGACTCCTACAATGAGCAGTTCTTC | CASGSGDSYNEQFF
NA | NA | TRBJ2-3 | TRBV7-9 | TGTGCCAGCAGCTTAGTGTCTAGCGGCACAGATACGCAGTATTTT | CASSLVSSGTDTQYF
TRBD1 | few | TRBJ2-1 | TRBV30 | TGTGCCTGGAGGGGCTTGGGACAGGGTCCCCTCAATGAGCAGTTCTTC | CAWRGLGQGPLNEQFF
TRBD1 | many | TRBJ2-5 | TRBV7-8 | TGTGCCAGCAGCACTCGAAACAGGGGGGAGGACGAGACCCAGTACTTC | CASSTRNRGEDETQYF
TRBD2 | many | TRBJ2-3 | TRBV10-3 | TGTGCCATCAGCCTCAGCGGGAGGTCAGATACGCAGTATTTT | CAISLSGRSDTQYF
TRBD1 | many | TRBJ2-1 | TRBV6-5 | TGTGCCAGCAGTTCACCTCCAACGGACAGGGGCACTTTCTTC | CASSSPPTDRGTFF
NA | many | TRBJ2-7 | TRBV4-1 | TGCGCCAGCAGCCAAGTTACAGGGAGCTCCTACGAGCAGTACTTC | CASSQVTGSSYEQYF
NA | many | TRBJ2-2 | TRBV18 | TGTGCCAGCTCACCAACCCCTCAGGGGGGCAACACCGGGGAGCTGTTTTTT | CASSPTPQGGNTGELFF
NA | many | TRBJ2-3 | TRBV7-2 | TGTGCCAGCAGCTTATCTAGTCTGCAAGATACGCAGTATTTT | CASSLSSLQDTQYF
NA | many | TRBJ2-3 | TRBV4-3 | TGCGCCAGCAGCCAAGTATCGGGGACGGATACGCAGTATTTT | CASSQVSGTDTQYF
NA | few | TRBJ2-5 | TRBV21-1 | TGTGCCAGCAGCAAACGACTAGCGACCAAGTACCAAGAGACCCAGTACTTC | CASSKRLATKYQETQYF
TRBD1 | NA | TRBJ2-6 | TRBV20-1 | TGCAGTGCTGGGACAGAGGCTGGGGCCAACGTCCTGACTTTC | CSAGTEAGANVLTF
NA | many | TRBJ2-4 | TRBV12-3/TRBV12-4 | TGTGCCAGCAGCTCCTCTATCATTCAGTACTTC | CASSSSIIQYF
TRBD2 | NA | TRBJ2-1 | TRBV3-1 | TGTGCCAGCAGCCACAGAGGACTAGCGGGGGTCTACAATGAGCAGTTCTTC | CASSHRGLAGVYNEQFF
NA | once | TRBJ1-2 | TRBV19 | TGTGCCAGTAGTATTGGGACACGCGGCTACACCTTC | CASSIGTRGYTF
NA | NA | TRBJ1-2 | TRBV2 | TGTGCCAGCAATACACTGGGGGCACACGGTGGCTACACCTTC | CASNTLGAHGGYTF
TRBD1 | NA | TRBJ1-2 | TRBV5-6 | TGTGCCAGCAGCTACACAGGGGGAGAAGGCGGCTACACCTTC | CASSYTGGEGGYTF
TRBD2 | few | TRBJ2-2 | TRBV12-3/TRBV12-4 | TGTGCCAGCAGTTCGCCCCCCGGACTAGCGGAGGAACACGCTAACACCGGGGAGCTGTTTTTT | CASSSPPGLAEEHANTGELFF
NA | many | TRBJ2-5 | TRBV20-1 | TGCAGTGCCCTGACGGGAGATTGGAAGACCCAGTACTTC | CSALTGDWKTQYF
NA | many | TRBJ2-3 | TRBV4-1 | TGCGCCAGCAGCCAAGATTACGTAGTTGGGGAGCAGTATTTT | CASSQDYVVGEQYF
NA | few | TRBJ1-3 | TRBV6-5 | TGTGCCAGCAGAGGTCAGAGTTCTGGAAACACCATATATTTT | CASRGQSSGNTIYF
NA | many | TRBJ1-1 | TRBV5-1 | TGCGCCAGCAGCTCTGGAGCGGGGGACCTCACTGAAGCTTTCTTT | CASSSGAGDLTEAFF
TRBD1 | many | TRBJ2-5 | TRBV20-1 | TGCAGTGTCCCCCGGGGCAGGGGGCAAGAGACCCAGTACTTC | CSVPRGRGQETQYF
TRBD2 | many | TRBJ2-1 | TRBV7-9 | TGTGCCAGCAGCTTACCTAGCGGGAGGGCCAATGAGCAGTTCTTC | CASSLPSGRANEQFF